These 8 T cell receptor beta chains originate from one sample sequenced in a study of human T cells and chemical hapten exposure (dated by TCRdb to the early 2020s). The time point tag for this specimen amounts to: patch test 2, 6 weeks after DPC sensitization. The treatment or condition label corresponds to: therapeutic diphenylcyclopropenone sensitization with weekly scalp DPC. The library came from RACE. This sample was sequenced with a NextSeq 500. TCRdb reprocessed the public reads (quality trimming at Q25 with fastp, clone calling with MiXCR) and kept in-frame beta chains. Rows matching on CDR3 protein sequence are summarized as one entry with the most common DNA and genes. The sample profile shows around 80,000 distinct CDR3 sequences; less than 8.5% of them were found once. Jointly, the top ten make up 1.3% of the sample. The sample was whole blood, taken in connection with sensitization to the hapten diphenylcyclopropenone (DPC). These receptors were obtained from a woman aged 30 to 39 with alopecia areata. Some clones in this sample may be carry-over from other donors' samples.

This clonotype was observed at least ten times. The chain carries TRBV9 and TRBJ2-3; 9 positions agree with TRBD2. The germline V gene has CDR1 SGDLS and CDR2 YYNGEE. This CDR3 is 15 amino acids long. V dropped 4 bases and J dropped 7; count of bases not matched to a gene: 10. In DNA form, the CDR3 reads TGTGCCAGCAGCCCGGGGACTAGCCCACAAAATACGCAGTATTTT. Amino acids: CASSPGTSPQNTQYF.

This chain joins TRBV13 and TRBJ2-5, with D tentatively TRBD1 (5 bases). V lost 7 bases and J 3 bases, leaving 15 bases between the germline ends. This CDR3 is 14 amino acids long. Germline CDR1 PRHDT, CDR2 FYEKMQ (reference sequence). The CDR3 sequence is CASNQGASEETQYF. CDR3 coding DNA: TGTGCCAGCAATCAGGGCGCATCAGAAGAGACCCAGTACTTC.

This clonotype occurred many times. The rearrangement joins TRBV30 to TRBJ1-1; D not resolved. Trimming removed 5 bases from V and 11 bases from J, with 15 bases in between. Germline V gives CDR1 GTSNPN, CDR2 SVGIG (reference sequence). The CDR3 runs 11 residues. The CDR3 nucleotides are TGTGCCTGGGGCTTGGGCGGGTCGGCTTTCTTT. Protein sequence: CAWGLGGSAFF.

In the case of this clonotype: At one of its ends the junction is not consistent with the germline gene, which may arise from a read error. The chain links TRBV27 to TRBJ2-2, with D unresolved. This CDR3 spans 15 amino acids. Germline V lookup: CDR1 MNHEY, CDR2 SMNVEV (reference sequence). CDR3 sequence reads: CASRLLVMRTGELFF. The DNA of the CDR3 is TGTGCCAGCCGTTTGTTGGTAATGAGGACCGGGGAGCTGTTTTTT.

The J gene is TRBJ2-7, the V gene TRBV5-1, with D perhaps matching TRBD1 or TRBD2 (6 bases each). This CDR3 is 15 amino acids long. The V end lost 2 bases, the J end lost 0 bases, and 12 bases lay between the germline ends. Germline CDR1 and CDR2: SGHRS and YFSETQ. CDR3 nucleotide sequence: TGCGCCAGCAGCTTAATCAGGGGAGGCTCCTACGAGCAGTACTTC. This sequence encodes CASSLIRGGSYEQYF.

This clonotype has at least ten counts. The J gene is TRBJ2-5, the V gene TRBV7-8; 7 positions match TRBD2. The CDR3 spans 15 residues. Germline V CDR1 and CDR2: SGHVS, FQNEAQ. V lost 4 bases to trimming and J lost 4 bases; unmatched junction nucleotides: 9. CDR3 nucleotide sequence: TGTGCCAGCAGCTCGCGGGGGTCGAAGGGAGAGACCCAGTACTTC. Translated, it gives CASSSRGSKGETQYF.

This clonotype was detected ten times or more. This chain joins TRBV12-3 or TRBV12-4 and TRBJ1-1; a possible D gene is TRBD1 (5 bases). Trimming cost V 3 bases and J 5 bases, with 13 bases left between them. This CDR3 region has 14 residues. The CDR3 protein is CASSFQGRTTEAFF. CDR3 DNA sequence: TGTGCCAGCAGTTTCCAGGGTAGGACGACTGAAGCTTTCTTT.

The CDR3 reads CASSPHVGDTEAFF. CDR3 nucleotides: TGTGCCAGCAGCCCTCACGTAGGGGACACTGAAGCTTTCTTT. This chain uses TRBV6-6 with TRBJ1-1, with TRBD1 as a possible D gene (5 bases). Germline CDR1 is MNHNY and CDR2 is SVGAGI (reference sequence). Trimming took off 6 bases at V and 3 bases at J, with 14 bases between the two ends. CDR3 size: 14 residues.